The 18 T cell receptor beta chains below come from one sample, sequenced in a study of blood T cell repertoires in COVID-19 (dated by TCRdb to the early 2020s). Receptor amplification or capture employed the immunoSEQ multiplex PCR assay. Imported from immuneACCESS, the table was reduced by TCRdb to in-frame sequences with V and J called. These copies leave out some clones; in studies compared against another copy, an unresolved V gene accounts for under half, and the cause of the remainder is not known. For this sample there are some 300,000 clones; approximately 89% appear just once. The ten largest account for under 8% of the sample. The sequenced sample was peripheral blood. Receptors were obtained from a woman aged 25 to 39 who had recovered from COVID-19.

V usage is TRBV6-5 and J usage is TRBJ1-4; D uncertain. The germline gives CDR1 MNHEY, CDR2 SVGAGI. The CDR3 extends over 11 amino acids. V was pared by 6 bases and J by 5 bases, with 4 bases between. The CDR3, as DNA: TGTGCCAGCAGATTAAATGAAAAACTGTTTTTT. This translates into CASRLNEKLFF.

The chain carries TRBV10-3 and TRBJ1-6, with TRBD1 identical over 12 bases. After removal of 6 bases from V and 6 bases from J, the junction contained 3 bases not matched to a gene. Germline V gives CDR1 ENHRY, CDR2 SYGVKD. The CDR3 has 15 amino acids. The CDR3 coding sequence is TGTGCCATCAGGGGGACAGGGGGCAGTAATTCACCCCTCCACTTT. Translating it yields CAIRGTGGSNSPLHF.

This clone was seen a handful of times. The chain joins TRBV24-1 to TRBJ2-1, with D possibly TRBD1 on 6 matching bases. CDR1 and CDR2 from the germline V gene are KGHDR and SFDVKD. V was trimmed by 3 bases and J by 9 bases, leaving 17 bases between them. The CDR3 loop spans 15 amino acids. The DNA of the CDR3 is TGTGCCACCAGTGATCATACAGGGTTAAGTTCTGAGCAGTTCTTC. Translating it yields CATSDHTGLSSEQFF.

The chain employs TRBV10-3 and TRBJ2-1; 12 nucleotides align to TRBD2. Germline CDR1 and CDR2: ENHRY and SYGVKD. Losses at the gene ends were 2 bases for V and 9 bases for J; bases not matched to a gene: 5. This CDR3 region has 15 residues. The CDR3 protein is CAISEASGGAGEQFF. CDR3 bases: TGTGCCATCAGTGAGGCTAGCGGGGGGGCCGGTGAGCAGTTCTTC.

The count of this clone is one. The rearrangement joins TRBV5-1 to TRBJ2-3, with TRBD1 matching over 7 bases. Trimming cost V 4 bases and J 1 base; bases outside gene matches: 15. The CDR3 covers 18 residues. The V gene's germline CDR1 is SGHRS and CDR2 YFSETQ. CDR3 residues: CASSLGPGQPDGTDTQYF. The CDR3 DNA reads TGCGCCAGCAGCCTGGGACCGGGACAGCCCGACGGCACAGATACGCAGTATTTT.

For the CDR3, the DNA is TGTGCCAGCATGACAGGGGGCGGTAGCAATCAGCCCCAGCATTTT. Amino acid sequence: CASMTGGGSNQPQHF. This chain links TRBV7-8 with TRBJ1-5; 10 bases fit TRBD1. Trimming at V came to 7 bases and at J to 0 bases, leaving 3 bases not matched to a gene. CDR1 and CDR2 from the germline V gene are SGHVS and FQNEAQ. The CDR3 covers 15 residues.

The chain is built from TRBV7-2 and TRBJ2-3, with D perhaps TRBD1 (6 bases). CDR1 SGHTA and CDR2 FQGNSA come from the germline V gene. Trimming stripped 5 bases from V and 10 bases from J, with 16 bases between. The CDR3 contains 13 residues. CDR3 amino acids: CASSPGVNNAQYF. The CDR3 DNA is TGTGCCAGCAGCCCAGGGGTTAACAATGCGCAGTATTTT.

The chain carries TRBV2 and TRBJ1-1; TRBD1 is a possible D gene (6 bases). Trimming took off 1 base at V and 7 bases at J, with 10 bases between the two ends. The CDR3 sequence is 13 residues long. Per the germline V gene, CDR1 is SNHLY and CDR2 is FYNNEI. The CDR3 bases are TGTGCCAGCAGTGAAGAAGTACAGGGTGAAGCTTTCTTT. Amino acids: CASSEEVQGEAFF.

The CDR3 loop is CASSQAPFGTDSYGYTF. The CDR3 DNA sequence: TGCGCCAGCAGCCAAGCGCCCTTCGGGACAGACTCCTATGGCTACACCTTC. The rearrangement joins TRBV4-3 to TRBJ1-2; TRBD1 matches at 7 bases. This CDR3 has 17 amino acids. The ends lost 1 base at V and 4 bases at J; junction bases unmatched: 12. From germline, CDR1 is LGHNA and CDR2 YSLEER.

This chain joins TRBV4-1 and TRBJ2-1; 11 nucleotides agree with TRBD2. V trimming: 4 bases; J trimming: 6 bases; junction bases outside the gene matches: 5. This CDR3 is built from 15 residues. Germline V gene lookup returns CDR1 MGHRA and CDR2 YSYEKL. The CDR3 DNA reads as TGCGCCAGCAGCCTATCTAGCGGGGGGCCCAATGAGCAGTTCTTC. Its protein product is CASSLSSGGPNEQFF.

The chain carries TRBV28 and TRBJ2-3; TRBD2 is a possible D gene (6 bases). This CDR3 comprises 15 residues. V dropped 4 bases and J dropped 6 bases, with 17 bases sitting between them. Germline-derived CDR1 and CDR2 are MDHEN and SYDVKM. DNA for the CDR3: TGTGCCAGCAGTTCCCGGGACTCCTCCGCTGATACGCAGTATTTT. This translates into CASSSRDSSADTQYF. Looking up the rest from reference TRBV28 and TRBJ2-3 gives the full variable domain: DVKVTQSSRYLVKRTGEKVFLECVQDMDHENMFWYRQDPGLGLRLIYFSYDVKMKEKGDIPEGYSVSREKKERFSLILESASTNQTSMYLCASSSRDSSADTQYFGPGTRLTVL.

The chain combines TRBV19 with TRBJ2-4; D uncertain. V lost 4 bases, J lost 6 bases, and 10 bases lay in between. The CDR3 extends over 13 amino acids. Per germline, CDR1 LNHDA and CDR2 SQIVND (reference sequence). CDR3 sequence (DNA): TGTGCCAGTAGTACCCAACAAGTAAACATTCAGTACTTC. Protein product: CASSTQQVNIQYF. Together with reference TRBV19 and TRBJ2-4, the CDR3 gives the full variable domain: DGGITQSPKYLFRKEGQNVTLSCEQNLNHDAMYWYRQDPGQGLRLIYYSQIVNDFQKGDIAEGYSVSREKKESFPLTVTSAQKNPTAFYLCASSTQQVNIQYFGAGTRLSVL.

The chain is built from TRBV14 and TRBJ2-5; 9 nucleotides line up with TRBD1. The CDR3 contains 16 residues. V lost 2 bases to trimming and J lost 2 bases; unmatched junction nucleotides: 6. Germline CDR1 is SGHDN and CDR2 is FVKESK. CDR3 nucleotides: TGTGCCAGCAGCCAACACCACAGGGGGCGGCAAGAGACCCAGTACTTC. Its translation is CASSQHHRGRQETQYF.

This clone was recorded a few times. J is TRBJ2-3 and V is TRBV10-3, with a possible D match to TRBD2 (5 bases). The V and J ends lost 3 bases and 1 base respectively, with 11 bases between them. The CDR3 spans 15 residues. Germline loops: CDR1 ENHRY, CDR2 SYGVKD. The CDR3 loop reads CAISDKGRGTDTQYF. The CDR3 DNA reads TGTGCCATCAGTGATAAAGGGAGAGGCACAGATACGCAGTATTTT.

This clone was seen just once. V usage is TRBV7-2 and J usage is TRBJ1-1; D is possibly TRBD1 (5 bases). Trimming pared 1 base from V and 0 bases from J, leaving 9 bases between. Germline V gives CDR1 SGHTA, CDR2 FQGNSA. The CDR3 contains 15 residues. The DNA of the CDR3 is TGTGCCAGCAGCTTAGAGACAGTGGTGAACACTGAAGCTTTCTTT. Encoded protein: CASSLETVVNTEAFF. The complete variable domain, with remaining parts taken from reference TRBV7-2 and TRBJ1-1, reads GAGVSQSPSNKVTEKGKDVELRCDPISGHTALYWYRQSLGQGLEFLIYFQGNSAPDKSGLPSDRFSAERTGGSVSTLTIQRTQQEDSAVYLCASSLETVVNTEAFFGQGTRLTVV.

The gene calls are TRBV3-1 (or the pseudogene TRBV3-2) and TRBJ2-5; unclear D gene. The CDR3 has 13 residues. The ends were cut back, 2 bases at V and 4 bases at J, with 8 bases in the middle. The germline CDR1 and CDR2 sequences are LGHDT and YNNKEL (reference sequence). This CDR3 reads CASSQRPGETQYF. In DNA, the CDR3 is TGTGCCAGCAGCCAAAGGCCAGGAGAGACCCAGTACTTC.

J is TRBJ2-7 and V is TRBV2; 8 positions agree with TRBD1. Germline V gives CDR1 SNHLY, CDR2 FYNNEI. V lost 6 bases to trimming and J lost 0 bases; unmatched junction nucleotides: 4. This CDR3 region has 14 residues. The CDR3 protein is CASRRTGSSYEQYF. The DNA for the CDR3 is TGTGCCAGCAGAAGGACAGGGAGCTCCTACGAGCAGTACTTC.

A single count supports this clone. The J gene is TRBJ1-4, the V gene TRBV30, with 7 nucleotides matching TRBD1. The V gene's germline CDR1 is GTSNPN and CDR2 SVGIG (reference sequence). The trim removed 0 bases at V and 5 bases at J, leaving 3 bases unmatched. The CDR3 contains 14 residues. CDR3 DNA sequence: TGTGCCTGGAGTGTAGGGGGCCTAAATGAAAAACTGTTTTTT. The encoded protein is CAWSVGGLNEKLFF.